The next 6 T cell receptor beta chains were all read from a single sample in a study of blood T cell repertoires in COVID-19. Sequencing was performed with immunoSEQ multiplex PCR; in TCRdb, only in-frame clones are kept and a portion is missing. Here the sample spans fewer than 250,000 clones, 83% being singletons. What was sequenced was PBMCs or T cells enriched from blood (not recorded which). The origin of the receptors is a woman in her 40s who had been exposed to COVID-19.

This clone has a single count. The rearrangement uses TRBV5-6 and TRBJ1-5, with D possibly matching TRBD1 (6 bases). The V end lost 2 bases, the J end lost 2 bases, and 11 bases lay between the germline ends. This CDR3 spans 15 amino acids. Germline V gene sequence: CDR1 SGHDT, CDR2 YYEEEE. In DNA form, the CDR3 reads TGTGCCAGCAGCTTTGGGGGCGCGGGCAATCAGCCCCAGCATTTT. Encoded protein: CASSFGGAGNQPQHF.

The chain recombines TRBV6-2 or TRBV6-3 with TRBJ1-1; D not certain. CDR1 and CDR2 from the germline V gene are MNHEY and SVGEGT. The CDR3 sequence is 15 residues long. Trimming cost V 0 bases and J 1 base, with 9 bases left between them. CDR3 sequence (DNA): TGTGCCAGCAGTTACTCGGTGGCGGGGAACACTGAAGCTTTCTTT. Translated, it gives CASSYSVAGNTEAFF.

The CDR3 sequence is CASSADWHGELFF. The CDR3 DNA reads as TGTGCCAGTAGTGCCGACTGGCACGGGGAGCTGTTTTTT. J is TRBJ2-2 and V is TRBV19; no clear D. Germline CDR1 reads LNHDA; CDR2 reads SQIVND (reference sequence). CDR3 length: 13 amino acids. V lost 5 bases and J lost 7, with 11 bases in between.

The CDR3 nucleotides are TGCAGCGGCTGTTCGGCCCAGGGGAACACTGAAGCTTTCTTT. Protein sequence: CSGCSAQGNTEAFF. The chain has TRBV29-1 and TRBJ1-1; possibly TRBD1 for D (5 bases). CDR1 and CDR2 from the germline V gene are SQVTM and ANQGSEA. The CDR3 extends over 14 amino acids. The V end was cut by 7 bases, the J end by 1 base, with 16 bases between.

This clone was detected many times. V gene TRBV11-1 combines with J gene TRBJ2-5; 7 bases match TRBD1. The CDR3 totals 14 residues. Germline CDR1 reads SGHAT; CDR2 reads FQDESV (reference sequence). The J segment lost 9 bases and the V segment lost 3 bases, leaving 10 bases of the junction unmatched. The CDR3 coding sequence is TGTGCCAGCAGCTTTGGGGGCAACAGGGGCCCCCAGTACTTC. This sequence encodes CASSFGGNRGPQYF. Full variable domain (missing parts from reference TRBV11-1 and TRBJ2-5): EAEVAQSPRYKITEKSQAVAFWCDPISGHATLYWYRQILGQGPELLVQFQDESVVDDSQLPKDRFSAERLKGVDSTLKIQPAELGDSAMYLCASSFGGNRGPQYFGPGTRLLVL.

V gene TRBV5-8 combines with J gene TRBJ2-5, with D uncertain. CDR3 length equals 13 residues. Between the trimmed V and J ends, which lost 2 bases and 2 bases, there was a span of 7 bases. Germline CDR1 reads SGHTS; CDR2 reads YDEGEE. This chain's CDR3 is CASSFHGQETQYF. In nucleotides, the CDR3 is TGTGCCAGCAGCTTTCACGGTCAAGAGACCCAGTACTTC. Looking up the rest from reference TRBV5-8 and TRBJ2-5 gives the full variable domain: EAGVTQSPTHLIKTRGQQATLRCSPISGHTSVYWYQQALGLGLQFLLWYDEGEERNRGNFPPRFSGRQFPNYSSELNVNALELEDSALYLCASSFHGQETQYFGPGTRLLVL.